The clone carrying this T cell receptor beta chain was observed many times. Its specificity is unknown. The data originate from a study of blood T cells in healthy people across ages. The second PCR ran roughly 6 to 12 cycles with a sample-barcoded 5' primer and J-beta primers. TCRdb reanalysed the 5' RACE reads using MiXCR and keeps one entry per CDR3 protein. The table records hundreds of thousands of distinct CDR3 sequences, around 32% of them present only once. Findings and caveats of the study: Observed TCR beta diversity showed a strong correlation with the percentage of naive T cells as measured by flow cytometry.

V gave up 3 bases and J gave up 3 bases; unmatched junction bases: 2. CDR3 length equals 14 residues. CDR1 is MNHEY, CDR2 SVGEGT, per germline. The V and J genes are TRBV6-2 or TRBV6-3 and TRBJ1-2; 9 nucleotides align to TRBD1. The sequenced sample was blood. The receptor was derived from a woman older than 75 in good health. This CDR3 reads CASSYGQGHYGYTF. The CDR3, as DNA: TGTGCCAGCAGTTATGGACAGGGGCACTATGGCTACACCTTC.